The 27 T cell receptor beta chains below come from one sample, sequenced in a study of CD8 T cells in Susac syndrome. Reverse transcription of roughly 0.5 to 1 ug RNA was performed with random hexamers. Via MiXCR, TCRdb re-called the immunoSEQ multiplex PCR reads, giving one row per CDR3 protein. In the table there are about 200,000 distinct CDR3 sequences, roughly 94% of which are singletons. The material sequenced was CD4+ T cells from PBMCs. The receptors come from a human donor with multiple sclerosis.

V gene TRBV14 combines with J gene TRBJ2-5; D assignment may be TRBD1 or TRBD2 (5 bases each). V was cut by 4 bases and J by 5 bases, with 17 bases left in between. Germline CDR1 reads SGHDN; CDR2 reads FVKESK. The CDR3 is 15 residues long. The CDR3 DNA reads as TGTGCCAGCAGCCCCCTCAGGGACCTCGGGGAGACCCAGTACTTC. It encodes CASSPLRDLGETQYF. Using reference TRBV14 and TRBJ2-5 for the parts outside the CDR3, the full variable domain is EAGVTQFPSHSVIEKGQTVTLRCDPISGHDNLYWYRRVMGKEIKFLLHFVKESKQDESGMPNNRFLAERTGGTYSTLKVQPAELEDSGVYFCASSPLRDLGETQYFGPGTRLLVL.

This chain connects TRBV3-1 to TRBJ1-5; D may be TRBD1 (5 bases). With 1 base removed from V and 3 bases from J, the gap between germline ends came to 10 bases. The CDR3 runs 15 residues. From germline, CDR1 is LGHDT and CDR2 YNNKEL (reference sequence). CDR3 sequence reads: CASSQGQLTNQPQHF. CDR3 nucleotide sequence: TGTGCCAGCAGCCAAGGACAGCTAACCAATCAGCCCCAGCATTTT. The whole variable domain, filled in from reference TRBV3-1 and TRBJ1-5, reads DTAVSQTPKYLVTQMGNDKSIKCEQNLGHDTMYWYKQDSKKFLKIMFSYNNKELIINETVPNRFSPKSPDKAHLNLHINSLELGDSAVYFCASSQGQLTNQPQHFGDGTRLSIL.

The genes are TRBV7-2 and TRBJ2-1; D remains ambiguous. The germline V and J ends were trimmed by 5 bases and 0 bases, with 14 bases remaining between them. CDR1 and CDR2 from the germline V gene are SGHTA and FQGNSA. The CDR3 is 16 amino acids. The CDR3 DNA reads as TGTGCCAGCAGCCGTTCTACTCTTAGCTCCTACAATGAGCAGTTCTTC. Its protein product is CASSRSTLSSYNEQFF.

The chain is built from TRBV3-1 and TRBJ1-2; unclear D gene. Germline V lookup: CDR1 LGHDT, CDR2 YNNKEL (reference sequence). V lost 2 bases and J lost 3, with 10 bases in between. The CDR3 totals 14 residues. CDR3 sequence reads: CASSQSTGDYGYTF. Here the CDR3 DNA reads TGTGCCAGCAGCCAATCGACTGGGGACTATGGCTACACCTTC.

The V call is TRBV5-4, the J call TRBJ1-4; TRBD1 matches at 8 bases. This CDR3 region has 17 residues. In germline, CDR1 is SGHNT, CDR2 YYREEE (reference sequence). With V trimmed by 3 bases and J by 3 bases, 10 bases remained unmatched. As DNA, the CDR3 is TGTGCCAGCAGCTCCCGGACAGGGAAGGTGGCTAATGAAAAACTGTTTTTT. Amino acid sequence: CASSSRTGKVANEKLFF.

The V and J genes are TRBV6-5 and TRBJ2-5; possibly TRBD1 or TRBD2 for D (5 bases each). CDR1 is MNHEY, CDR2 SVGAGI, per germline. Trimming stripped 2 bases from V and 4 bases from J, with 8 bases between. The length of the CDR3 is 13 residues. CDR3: CASSYRDGETQYF. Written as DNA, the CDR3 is TGTGCCAGCAGTTACCGGGACGGAGAGACCCAGTACTTC.

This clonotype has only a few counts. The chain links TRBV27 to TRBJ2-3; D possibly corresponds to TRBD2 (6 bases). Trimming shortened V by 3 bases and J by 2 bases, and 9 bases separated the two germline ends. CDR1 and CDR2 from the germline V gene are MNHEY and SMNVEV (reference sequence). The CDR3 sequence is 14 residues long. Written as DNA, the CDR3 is TGTGCCAGCAGTTTGGGACTCTTCACAGATACGCAGTATTTT. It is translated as CASSLGLFTDTQYF.

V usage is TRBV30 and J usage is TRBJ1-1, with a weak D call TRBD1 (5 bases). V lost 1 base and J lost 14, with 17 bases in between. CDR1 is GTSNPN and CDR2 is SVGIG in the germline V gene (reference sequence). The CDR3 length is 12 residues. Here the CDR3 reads CAWSGMGTEVFF. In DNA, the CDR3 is TGTGCCTGGAGTGGAATGGGGACCGAAGTATTCTTT.

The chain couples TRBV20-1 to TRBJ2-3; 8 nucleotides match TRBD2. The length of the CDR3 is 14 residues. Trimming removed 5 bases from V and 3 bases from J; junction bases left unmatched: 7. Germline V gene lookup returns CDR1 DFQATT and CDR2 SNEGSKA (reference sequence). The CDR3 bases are TGCAGTGCTGAACCGGGACTAGAAACAGATACGCAGTATTTT. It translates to CSAEPGLETDTQYF.

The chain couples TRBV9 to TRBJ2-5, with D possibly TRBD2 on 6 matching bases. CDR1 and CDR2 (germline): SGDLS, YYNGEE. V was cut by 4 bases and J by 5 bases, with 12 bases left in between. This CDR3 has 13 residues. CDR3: CASSPGGEETQYF. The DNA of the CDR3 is TGTGCCAGCAGCCCCGGGGGTGAGGAGACCCAGTACTTC.

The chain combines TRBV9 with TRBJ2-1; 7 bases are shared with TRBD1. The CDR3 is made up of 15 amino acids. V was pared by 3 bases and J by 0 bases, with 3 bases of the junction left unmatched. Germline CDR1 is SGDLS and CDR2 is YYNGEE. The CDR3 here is CASSETGSSYNEQFF. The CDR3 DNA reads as TGTGCCAGCAGCGAGACAGGGAGCTCCTACAATGAGCAGTTCTTC.

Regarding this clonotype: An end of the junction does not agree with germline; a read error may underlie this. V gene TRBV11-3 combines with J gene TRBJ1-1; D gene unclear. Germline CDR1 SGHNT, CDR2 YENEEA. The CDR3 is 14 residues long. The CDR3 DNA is TGTGCCAGCAGTGGGAGAGGGATGAAGACTGAAGCTTTCTTT. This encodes CASSGRGMKTEAFF. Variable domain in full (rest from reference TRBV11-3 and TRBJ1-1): EAGVVQSPRYKIIEKKQPVAFWCNPISGHNTLYWYLQNLGQGPELLIRYENEEAVDDSQLPKDRFSAERLKGVDSTLKIQPAELGDSAVYLCASSGRGMKTEAFFGQGTRLTVV.

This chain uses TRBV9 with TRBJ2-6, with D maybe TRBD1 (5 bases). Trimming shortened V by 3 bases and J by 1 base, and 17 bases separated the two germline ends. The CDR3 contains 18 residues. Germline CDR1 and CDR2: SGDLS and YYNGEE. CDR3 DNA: TGTGCCAGCAGCGCCTATGACAGAAGCATTTCTGGGGCCAACGTCCTGACTTTC. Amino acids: CASSAYDRSISGANVLTF.

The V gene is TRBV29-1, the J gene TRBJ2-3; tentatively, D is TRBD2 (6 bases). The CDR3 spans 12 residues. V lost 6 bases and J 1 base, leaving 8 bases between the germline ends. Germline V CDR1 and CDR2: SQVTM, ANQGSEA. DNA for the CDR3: TGCAGCGTGTCGGGGGGCACAGATACGCAGTATTTT. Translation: CSVSGGTDTQYF.

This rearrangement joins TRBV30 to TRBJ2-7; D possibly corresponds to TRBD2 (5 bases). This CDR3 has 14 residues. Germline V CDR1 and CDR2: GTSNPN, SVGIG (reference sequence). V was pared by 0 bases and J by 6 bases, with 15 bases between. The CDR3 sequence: CAWSVRLALSEQYV. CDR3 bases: TGTGCCTGGAGTGTACGGCTAGCCCTCAGCGAGCAGTACGTC.

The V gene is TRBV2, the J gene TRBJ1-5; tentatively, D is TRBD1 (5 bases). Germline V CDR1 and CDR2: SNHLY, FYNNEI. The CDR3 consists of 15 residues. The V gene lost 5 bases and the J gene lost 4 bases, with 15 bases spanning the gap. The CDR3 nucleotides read TGTGCCAGCAGTCTCGGGACGTCGGGGAATCAGCCCCAGCATTTT. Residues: CASSLGTSGNQPQHF.

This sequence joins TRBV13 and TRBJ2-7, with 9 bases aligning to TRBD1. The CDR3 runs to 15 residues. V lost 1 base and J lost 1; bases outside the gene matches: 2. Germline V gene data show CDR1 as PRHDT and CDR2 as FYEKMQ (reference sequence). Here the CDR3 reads CASSLAGTGSYEQYF. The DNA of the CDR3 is TGTGCCAGCAGCTTAGCCGGGACAGGGTCCTACGAGCAGTACTTC.

CDR3 loop: CASTISSRSISGYTF. In DNA, the CDR3 is TGTGCCAGCACCATCTCCTCCAGGTCCATTTCTGGCTACACCTTC. The genes are TRBV6-5 and TRBJ1-2; no clear D. Looked up from germline, CDR1 is MNHEY and CDR2 is SVGAGI. The V and J ends lost 7 bases and 7 bases respectively, with 22 bases between them. There are 15 residues in the CDR3.

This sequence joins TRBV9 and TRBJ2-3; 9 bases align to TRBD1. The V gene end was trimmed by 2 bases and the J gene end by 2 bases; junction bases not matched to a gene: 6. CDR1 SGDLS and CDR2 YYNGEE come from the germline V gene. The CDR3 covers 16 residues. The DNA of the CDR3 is TGTGCCAGCAGCGTCTCCGGACAGGGGTCCACAGATACGCAGTATTTT. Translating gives CASSVSGQGSTDTQYF.

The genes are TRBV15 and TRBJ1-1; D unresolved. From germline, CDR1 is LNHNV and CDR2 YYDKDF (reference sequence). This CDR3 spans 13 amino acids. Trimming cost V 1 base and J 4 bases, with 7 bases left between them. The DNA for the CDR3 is TGTGCCACCAGCAGAGCTTTGGCCACTGAAGCTTTCTTT. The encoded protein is CATSRALATEAFF.

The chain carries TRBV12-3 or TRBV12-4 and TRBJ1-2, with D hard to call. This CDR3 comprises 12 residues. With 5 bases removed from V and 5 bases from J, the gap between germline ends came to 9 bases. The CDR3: CASSRQVYGYTF. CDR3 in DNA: TGTGCCAGCAGTCGTCAGGTATATGGCTACACCTTC.

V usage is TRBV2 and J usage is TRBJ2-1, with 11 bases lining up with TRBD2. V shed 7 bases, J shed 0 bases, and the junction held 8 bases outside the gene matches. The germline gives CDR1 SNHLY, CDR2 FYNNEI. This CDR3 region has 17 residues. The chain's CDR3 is CASKTHGLAGSYNEQFF. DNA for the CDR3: TGTGCCAGCAAGACCCACGGACTAGCGGGCTCCTACAATGAGCAGTTCTTC.

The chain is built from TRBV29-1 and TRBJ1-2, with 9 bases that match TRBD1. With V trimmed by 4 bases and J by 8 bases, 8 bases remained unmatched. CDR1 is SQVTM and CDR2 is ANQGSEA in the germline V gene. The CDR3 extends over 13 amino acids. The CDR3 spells CSVGSDRGDGYTF. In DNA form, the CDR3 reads TGCAGCGTTGGGTCGGACAGGGGCGACGGCTACACCTTC.

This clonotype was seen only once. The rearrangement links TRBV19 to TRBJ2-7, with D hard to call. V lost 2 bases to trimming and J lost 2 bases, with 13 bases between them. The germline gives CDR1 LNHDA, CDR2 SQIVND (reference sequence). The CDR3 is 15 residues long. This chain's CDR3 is CASSITLVGTYEQYF. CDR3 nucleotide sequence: TGTGCCAGTAGTATAACCCTCGTAGGAACCTACGAGCAGTACTTC.

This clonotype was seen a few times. CDR3 sequence (DNA): TGTGCCAGCAGTGAAGCGAACAGGCACTACGAGCAGTACGTC. This gives the protein CASSEANRHYEQYV. The chain recombines TRBV6-1 with TRBJ2-7; D might be TRBD1 (5 bases). CDR3 size: 14 residues. V was clipped by 0 bases and J by 3 bases, with 9 bases between them. Germline lookup yields CDR1 MNHNS and CDR2 SASEGT.

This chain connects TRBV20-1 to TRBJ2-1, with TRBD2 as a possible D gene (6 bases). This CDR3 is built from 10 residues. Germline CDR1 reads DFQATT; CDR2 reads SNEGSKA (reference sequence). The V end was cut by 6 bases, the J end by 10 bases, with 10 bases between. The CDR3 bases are TGCAGTGCGGGGACTTCCGAGCAGTTCTTC. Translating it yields CSAGTSEQFF.

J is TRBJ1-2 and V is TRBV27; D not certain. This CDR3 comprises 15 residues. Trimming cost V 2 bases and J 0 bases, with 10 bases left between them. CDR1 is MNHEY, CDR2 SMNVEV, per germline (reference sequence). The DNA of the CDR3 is TGTGCCAGCAGTTTAGAGGCGGCTTCTAACTATGGCTACACCTTC. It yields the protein CASSLEAASNYGYTF.